This TCR beta chain was obtained from a study of siplizumab effects on memory and regulatory T cells. Worth noting for this clone: The antigen is unknown.

General study points: Alloreactive sequences traceable to unstimulated CD4+ memory cells were significantly reduced by siplizumab. Relative to controls at about 27%, mappable alloreactive CD4+ clones exhibited a mean Treg-derived proportion of approximately 70% with siplizumab. Naive T cells, seemingly more diverse than memory cells, seemed major alloresponse contributors.

The CDR3 sequence is 16 residues long. Germline CDR1 is MNHEY and CDR2 is SVGAGI. V was clipped by 2 bases and J by 1 base; unmatched bases: 4. Assays examined roughly 9.2 x 10^4 TCR templates per sample. The assay was immunoSEQ multiplex PCR, and TCRdb's table has in-frame clones only and misses some. The table lists 70,000 to 90,000 clones, 90% of them singletons. The receptor comes from a human donor in good health. This chain connects TRBV6-5 to TRBJ2-3; TRBD2 aligns across 9 bases. The sequencing sample was made of CD4+ T cells sorted from blood. The CDR3 is CASSYLSSGGTDTQYF. The CDR3 DNA sequence: TGTGCCAGCAGTTACCTTTCTAGCGGGGGCACAGATACGCAGTATTTT.